The 24 T cell receptor beta chains given below trace back to one sample, sequenced in a study of cytomegalovirus exposure and HLA in healthy donors. 13 Jbeta primers and 60 Vbeta primers were used for the PCR. Clones were sequenced by immunoSEQ multiplex PCR, and TCRdb holds only the in-frame ones, with some missing. The sample records under 200,000 clones, 84% being singletons. Sequences were obtained from PBMCs. The receptors stem from a man aged 25 to 45 in good health and CMV-seronegative.

The J gene is TRBJ2-7, the V gene TRBV28; 7 bases fit TRBD1. Trimming at V came to 5 bases and at J to 2 bases, leaving 12 bases not matched to a gene. Germline V gene sequence: CDR1 MDHEN, CDR2 SYDVKM. The CDR3 extends over 16 amino acids. In DNA form, the CDR3 reads TGTGCCAGCAGTCTCCCCCCGACAGGGAGCCCCTACGAGCAGTACTTC. Translation: CASSLPPTGSPYEQYF.

The genes are TRBV11-3 and TRBJ2-1, with 9 bases that match TRBD2. Unmatched junction bases numbered 11, after V lost 5 bases and J lost 6 bases. Germline V gene sequence: CDR1 SGHNT, CDR2 YENEEA. The length of the CDR3 is 16 residues. For the CDR3, the DNA is TGTGCCAGCAGCCTAGGGGGGCGGGAGGGGGTCAATGAGCAGTTCTTC. As protein: CASSLGGREGVNEQFF.

This sequence joins TRBV18 and TRBJ2-5; 14 nucleotides match TRBD2. V lost 2 bases, J lost 1 base, and 6 bases stayed unmatched. This CDR3 contains 18 residues. The germline V gene has CDR1 KGHSH and CDR2 LQKENI. In DNA, the CDR3 is TGTGCCAGCTCACCATCAGGGACTAGCGGGAGACTCCAAGAGACCCAGTACTTC. As protein: CASSPSGTSGRLQETQYF. Based on the CDR3 plus reference TRBV18 and TRBJ2-5, the full variable domain is NAGVMQNPRHLVRRRGQEARLRCSPMKGHSHVYWYRQLPEEGLKFMVYLQKENIIDESGMPKERFSAEFPKEGPSILRIQQVVRGDSAAYFCASSPSGTSGRLQETQYFGPGTRLLVL.

The chain uses TRBV18 and TRBJ2-4; TRBD2 aligns across 12 bases. The CDR3 is 16 residues long. Germline-derived CDR1 and CDR2 are KGHSH and LQKENI. V trimming: 2 bases; J trimming: 4 bases; junction bases outside the gene matches: 3. The CDR3 nucleotides are TGTGCCAGCTCACCAGCGACTAGCGGGGGTAAAAACATTCAGTACTTC. This gives the protein CASSPATSGGKNIQYF.

J is TRBJ2-4 and V is TRBV5-6; D possibly corresponds to TRBD2 (7 bases). V was trimmed by 3 bases and J by 1 base, leaving 11 bases between them. The CDR3 covers 15 residues. Germline CDR1 and CDR2: SGHDT and YYEEEE. The CDR3 nucleotides are TGTGCCAGCAGCTCAGAGGGGGGGGCCAAAAACATTCAGTACTTC. It translates to CASSSEGGAKNIQYF.

The genes are TRBV6-1 and TRBJ2-3; 9 bases are shared with TRBD1. Germline-derived CDR1 and CDR2 are MNHNS and SASEGT. V shed 6 bases and J 4 bases; nucleotides not matched to a gene: 8. This CDR3 is 15 amino acids long. CDR3 loop: CASRVTGGGADTQYF. CDR3 DNA: TGTGCCAGCAGAGTGACAGGGGGTGGTGCAGATACGCAGTATTTT.

V is TRBV5-1 and J is TRBJ2-1; the match to TRBD2 covers 11 bases. Germline V gene lookup returns CDR1 SGHRS and CDR2 YFSETQ. Trimming removed 0 bases from V and 4 bases from J; junction bases left unmatched: 6. CDR3 length: 17 amino acids. The chain's CDR3 is CASSLVVAGGPYNEQFF. CDR3 nucleotide sequence: TGCGCCAGCAGCTTGGTGGTAGCGGGAGGGCCGTACAATGAGCAGTTCTTC.

The chain recombines TRBV2 with TRBJ1-6; D call uncertain. V lost 6 bases to trimming and J lost 0 bases, with 9 bases between them. The CDR3 length is 15 residues. In germline, CDR1 is SNHLY, CDR2 FYNNEI. DNA for the CDR3: TGTGCCAGCAGCCCCGAGAGCTCCTATAATTCACCCCTCCACTTT. Its protein is CASSPESSYNSPLHF. Combining the CDR3 with reference TRBV2 and TRBJ1-6 gives the whole variable domain EPEVTQTPSHQVTQMGQEVILRCVPISNHLYFYWYRQILGQKVEFLVSFYNNEISEKSEIFDDQFSVERPDGSNFTLKIRSTKLEDSAMYFCASSPESSYNSPLHFGNGTRLTVT.

The V call is TRBV13, the J call TRBJ2-7, with 10 bases matching TRBD2. After removal of 5 bases from V and 2 bases from J, the junction contained 6 bases not matched to a gene. Germline V gives CDR1 PRHDT, CDR2 FYEKMQ (reference sequence). The CDR3 loop spans 15 amino acids. The CDR3 nucleotides are TGTGCCAGCAGCCCGAGACTAGCGGGTGCCTACGAGCAGTACTTC. Its translation: CASSPRLAGAYEQYF.

V is TRBV5-6 and J is TRBJ1-3, with D possibly TRBD1 on 5 matching bases. The germline CDR1 and CDR2 sequences are SGHDT and YYEEEE. The CDR3 sequence is 15 residues long. The ends were cut back, 2 bases at V and 3 bases at J, with 12 bases in the middle. This CDR3 is CASSFNQGGGNTIYF. CDR3 nucleotide sequence: TGTGCCAGCAGCTTCAACCAGGGAGGTGGAAACACCATATATTTT.

As regards this clone: The sample carries other DNA sequences with the same CDR3. This chain connects TRBV2 to TRBJ2-7; D might be TRBD1 (6 bases). Trimming took off 3 bases at V and 2 bases at J, with 8 bases between the two ends. Per the germline V gene, CDR1 is SNHLY and CDR2 is FYNNEI. This CDR3 contains 13 residues. This CDR3 reads CASSETGPYEQYF. The CDR3 DNA reads TGTGCCAGCAGTGAGACAGGCCCCTACGAGCAGTACTTC.

The chain uses TRBV5-1 and TRBJ2-5; TRBD2 matches 9 bases. The germline CDR1 and CDR2 sequences are SGHRS and YFSETQ. The CDR3 contains 17 residues. The V gene end was trimmed by 1 base and the J gene end by 4 bases; junction bases not matched to a gene: 11. The CDR3 coding sequence is TGCGCCAGCAGCTTGTCGGTAGCGGGAGCCCCACCAGAGACCCAGTACTTC. Translation gives CASSLSVAGAPPETQYF.

Worth noting for this clone: Other DNA sequences in this specimen translate into the identical CDR3. This chain joins TRBV7-2 and TRBJ2-5; no clear D. The end of the DNA aligns better with TRBJ2-7, so the J call may be wrong. This CDR3 region has 12 residues. CDR1 is SGHTA, CDR2 FQGNSA, per germline. In nucleotides, the CDR3 is TGTGCCAGCAGCTCCCAGGACTACGAGCAGTACTTC. It specifies CASSSQDYEQYF.

This chain's CDR3 is CASSLVGRTGGNEQFF. Here the CDR3 DNA reads TGTGCCAGCAGTCTAGTGGGGAGGACAGGGGGCAATGAGCAGTTCTTC. The chain links TRBV7-9 to TRBJ2-1; 10 bases agree with TRBD1. J gave up 6 bases and V 6 bases, and 11 bases lay outside the gene matches. The germline V gene encodes CDR1 SEHNR and CDR2 FQNEAQ (reference sequence). This CDR3 spans 16 amino acids.

The V call is TRBV5-1, the J call TRBJ1-1; possible D gene TRBD1, 6 bases. The germline CDR1 and CDR2 sequences are SGHRS and YFSETQ. Trimming removed 2 bases from V and 0 bases from J, with 8 bases in between. The CDR3 is 14 amino acids. CDR3: CASSLRGMNTEAFF. Here the CDR3 DNA reads TGCGCCAGCAGCTTAAGGGGGATGAACACTGAAGCTTTCTTT.

J is TRBJ2-3 and V is TRBV9; 8 nucleotides agree with TRBD2. This CDR3 spans 15 amino acids. Looked up from germline, CDR1 is SGDLS and CDR2 is YYNGEE. Trimming took 4 bases from V and 8 from J; bases not matched to a gene: 12. CDR3 sequence reads: CASSPPGTSTGTQYF. The CDR3, as DNA: TGTGCCAGCAGCCCTCCCGGGACTAGTACGGGTACGCAGTATTTT.

CDR3 in amino acids: CASSDLDTQYF. The CDR3 coding sequence is TGTGCCAGCAGTGATCTGGATACGCAGTATTTT. The chain couples TRBV6-1 to TRBJ2-3, with D unresolved. The CDR3 is made up of 11 amino acids. The V end was cut by 3 bases, the J end by 6 bases, with 4 bases between. Germline CDR1 and CDR2: MNHNS and SASEGT.

V is TRBV10-2 and J is TRBJ2-7, with 10 positions matching TRBD2. V trimming: 6 bases; J trimming: 3 bases; junction bases outside the gene matches: 11. The length of the CDR3 is 16 residues. Germline CDR1 reads WSHSY; CDR2 reads SAAADI. CDR3 region: CASRILAGPSGYEQYF. The CDR3 DNA reads TGCGCCAGCAGAATACTAGCGGGGCCCTCAGGCTACGAGCAGTACTTC.

This chain joins TRBV12-5 and TRBJ1-1; 8 bases fit TRBD1. V was pared by 0 bases and J by 1 base, with 4 bases of the junction left unmatched. Germline V gives CDR1 LGHNT, CDR2 FRNRAP. The CDR3 loop spans 16 amino acids. CDR3 amino acids: CASGLVRGTGNTEAFF. The CDR3 nucleotides are TGTGCTAGTGGTTTGGTACGAGGGACAGGGAACACTGAAGCTTTCTTT.

The chain carries TRBV5-1 and TRBJ2-5, with 9 bases matching TRBD2. Germline V gives CDR1 SGHRS, CDR2 YFSETQ. The V and J ends lost 4 bases and 5 bases, in that order; junction bases with no gene match: 6. CDR3 length equals 14 residues. The CDR3 coding sequence is TGCGCCAGCAGCGTCGCGGGGGGGCCGGAGACCCAGTACTTC. This codes for CASSVAGGPETQYF.

CDR3 residues: CASSLRLAHEQFF. CDR3 nucleotides: TGTGCCAGCAGCTTAAGGCTAGCTCATGAGCAGTTCTTC. The V call is TRBV7-6, the J call TRBJ2-1, with D possibly being TRBD2 (5 bases). Germline V CDR1 and CDR2: SGHVS, FNYEAQ. This CDR3 contains 13 residues. The germline V and J ends were trimmed by 2 bases and 8 bases, with 10 bases remaining between them. Full variable domain (rest looked up from reference TRBV7-6 and TRBJ2-1): GAGVSQSPRYKVTKRGQDVALRCDPISGHVSLYWYRQALGQGPEFLTYFNYEAQQDKSGLPNDRFSAERPEGSISTLTIQRTEQRDSAMYRCASSLRLAHEQFFGPGTRLTVL.

V usage is TRBV11-2 and J usage is TRBJ2-3; 12 bases align to TRBD2. Germline CDR1 SGHAT, CDR2 FQNNGV. Germline trimming cut 5 bases from V and 1 base from J; bases unmatched to any gene: 4. This CDR3 has 16 amino acids. The CDR3 bases are TGTGCCAGCAGCCCAAGACTAGCGGGGGGCACAGATACGCAGTATTTT. This encodes CASSPRLAGGTDTQYF.

J is TRBJ2-5 and V is TRBV10-3; TRBD2 matches at 9 bases. Germline values: CDR1 ENHRY, CDR2 SYGVKD. With 8 bases clipped from V and 0 bases from J, the junction kept 7 bases outside the gene matches. The CDR3 has 15 residues. CDR3 region: CAISSSGENQETQYF. In nucleotides, the CDR3 is TGTGCCATCTCTTCTAGCGGGGAAAACCAAGAGACCCAGTACTTC.

In this sample, this clone turned up once. The chain combines TRBV5-6 with TRBJ1-5; 11 bases agree with TRBD1. Germline values: CDR1 SGHDT, CDR2 YYEEEE. CDR3 size: 15 residues. The trim removed 3 bases at V and 6 bases at J, leaving 5 bases unmatched. In DNA, the CDR3 is TGTGCCAGCAGCTCGACGGGACAGGGGGGTCAGCCCCAGCATTTT. The encoded protein is CASSSTGQGGQPQHF.